The clone carrying this T cell receptor (beta chain) was seen more than once but under ten times. No antigen is known for it. The source of the sample is a study of early T cells in non-severe SARS-CoV-2 infection. About the research overall: Whole-blood bulk RNA, unsorted, was sequenced, and chains were unpaired. Study-level results: VDJdb matches were skewed toward anti-spike CD8 T cell responses.

Unique molecular identifiers were affixed to single, distinct cDNA molecules. TCRdb reanalysed the 5' RACE reads using MiXCR and keeps one entry per CDR3 protein. The sample has about 90,000 distinct CDR3 sequences, roughly 12% seen once; the top ten hold 4.4%. Trimming pared 6 bases from V and 4 bases from J, leaving 16 bases between. The CDR3 spans 14 residues. Germline loops: CDR1 KGHSH, CDR2 LQKENI. The specimen was whole blood, collected at baseline. The chain recombines TRBV18 with TRBJ2-7; D assignment may be TRBD1 or TRBD2 (5 bases each). The sequence was obtained from an adult who was a healthcare worker with PCR-confirmed SARS-CoV-2 infection or an uninfected control (not recorded which). CDR3 sequence reads: CASSPGGGGYEQYF. The CDR3 DNA reads TGTGCCAGCTCGCCTGGGGGTGGAGGATACGAGCAGTACTTC.